The rows below give T cell receptor beta chains drawn from one sample of a study of blood T cell repertoires in COVID-19. TCRdb keeps only in-frame clones here, not all; method: immunoSEQ multiplex PCR. The sample has approximately 78,000 clones; approximately 82% are singletons. The material sequenced was peripheral blood. The receptors derive from a woman of 80 years or more with acute or convalescent COVID-19. Both conserved end residues are part of each CDR3. Each record gives: J gene, V gene, CDR3 length, clone size, D gene, CDR3 protein, CDR3 DNA. D genes are given only for firm matches. Only some rows state a clone size, as once, few, many or a class for expanded clones.

TRBJ1-2 TRBV3-1/TRBV3-2 13 few TRBD1 CASSQQGAPGYTF TGTGCCAGCAGCCAGCAGGGGGCGCCCGGCTACACCTTC
TRBJ1-1 TRBV3-1/TRBV3-2 14 NA NA CASSQVSGRPEAFF TGTGCCAGCAGCCAAGTTTCGGGGAGGCCTGAAGCTTTCTTT
TRBJ2-7 TRBV6-1 11 NA NA CASPRFYEQYF TGTGCCAGCCCGAGATTCTACGAGCAGTACTTC
TRBJ2-5 TRBV19 17 few TRBD2 CASSMGFNSGRRETQYF TGTGCCAGTAGTATGGGGTTCAATAGCGGGAGGCGGGAGACCCAGTACTTC
TRBJ2-7 TRBV7-9 11 NA TRBD1 CASSSGQVQYF TGTGCCAGCAGCTCGGGACAGGTGCAGTACTTC
TRBJ2-5 TRBV6-6 15 once NA CASSGGGRYQETQYF TGTGCCAGCAGTGGGGGTGGGAGGTACCAAGAGACCCAGTACTTC
TRBJ2-5 TRBV4-1 15 NA TRBD2 CASSQASGSWETQYF TGCGCCAGCAGCCAAGCTAGCGGGAGTTGGGAGACCCAGTACTTC
TRBJ2-7 TRBV2 13 NA NA CASSGDRSYEQYF TGTGCCAGCAGTGGAGACAGATCCTACGAGCAGTACTTC
TRBJ1-2 TRBV29-1 15 NA NA CSVDRGGQGYYGYTF TGCAGCGTTGACCGAGGTGGGCAGGGCTATTATGGCTACACCTTC
TRBJ2-7 TRBV3-1/TRBV3-2 13 NA TRBD1 CASSRTGKYEQYF TGTGCCAGCAGTCGGACAGGGAAGTACGAGCAGTACTTC
TRBJ1-1 TRBV14 14 NA NA CASSQVLGDTEAFF TGTGCCAGCAGCCAAGTTTTAGGGGACACTGAAGCTTTCTTT
TRBJ1-4 TRBV2 12 few TRBD1 CASRDRGEKLFF TGTGCCAGCAGAGACAGGGGGGAAAAACTGTTTTTT
TRBJ2-1 TRBV27 16 NA NA CASSGWSGPSGDEQFF TGTGCCAGCAGTGGATGGAGCGGACCCTCCGGGGATGAGCAGTTCTTC
TRBJ1-6 TRBV5-1 14 NA TRBD1 CASSSGQPNSPLHF TGCGCCAGCAGCTCGGGACAGCCAAATTCACCCCTCCACTTT
TRBJ2-7 TRBV30 11 NA NA CAWKGSGTYYF TGTGCCTGGAAAGGGAGTGGAACCTACTACTTC
TRBJ2-5 TRBV6-6 15 NA NA CASSSGRGTDETQYF TGTGCCAGCAGCTCGGGGAGGGGGACGGACGAGACCCAGTACTTC
TRBJ2-7 TRBV3-1/TRBV3-2 16 NA TRBD1 CASSQRGTGREDEQYF TGTGCCAGCAGCCAACGAGGGACAGGAAGGGAGGACGAGCAGTACTTC
TRBJ2-2 TRBV24-1 14 many NA CATKGATVTGELFF TGTGCCACCAAAGGGGCCACGGTCACCGGGGAGCTGTTTTTT
TRBJ1-3 TRBV12-3/TRBV12-4 12 few NA CASSLSLGQTYF TGTGCCAGCAGCCTCTCCCTTGGTCAGACTTATTTT
TRBJ2-3 TRBV5-1 17 NA TRBD2 CASSMTSGGFGTDTQYF TGCGCCAGCAGCATGACTAGCGGGGGGTTTGGCACAGATACGCAGTATTTT
TRBJ2-3 TRBV5-1 15 NA TRBD2 CASSLTRGGTDTQYF TGCGCCAGCAGCTTGACCCGGGGGGGGACAGATACGCAGTATTTT
TRBJ1-4 TRBV2 14 NA TRBD1 CASSPGQGAVRLFF TGTGCCAGCAGCCCGGGACAGGGGGCGGTTCGACTGTTTTTT
TRBJ1-6 TRBV27 12 NA NA CASSFLDSPLHF TGTGCCAGCAGTTTTCTAGATTCACCCCTCCACTTT